This T cell receptor (beta chain) derives from a study of T cell responses to AZD1222 COVID-19 vaccine. Study conclusions and caveats: A reported finding is that nearly half of spike-specific TCRs target unmutated variant regions.

Data came from immunoSEQ multiplex PCR; TCRdb stores just in-frame clones and leaves some out. This sample has approximately 46,000 clones, with approximately 90% found just once. This clone has just a few counts. Antigen specificity is unknown. The specimen comprised peripheral blood, sampled 28 days after the second AZD1222 dose. The source is an adult who received the AZD1222 COVID-19 vaccine.

CDR3 sequence: CASRPRTIPYEQYF. DNA of the CDR3: TGTGCCAGCAGGCCACGGACGATTCCCTACGAGCAGTACTTC. The rearrangement joins TRBV7-9 to TRBJ2-7; D is unclear. Trimming pared 6 bases from V and 2 bases from J, leaving 14 bases between. Germline values: CDR1 SEHNR, CDR2 FQNEAQ (reference sequence). The CDR3 is 14 residues long. Based on the CDR3 plus reference TRBV7-9 and TRBJ2-7, the full variable domain is DTGVSQNPRHKITKRGQNVTFRCDPISEHNRLYWYRQTLGQGPEFLTYFQNEAQLEKSRLLSDRFSAERPKGSFSTLEIQRTEQGDSAMYLCASRPRTIPYEQYFGPGTRLTVT.